This T cell receptor beta chain was observed in a study of T cell responses to AZD1222 COVID-19 vaccine (dated by TCRdb to the early 2020s). In terms of the full investigation: A total of under 250 trial participants underwent TCR sequencing, of whom more than 200 had received two doses of AZD1222 and approximately 26 had received two doses of the MenACWY control vaccine. Trial participants were enrolled by age into subgroups of 18-55, 56-69 and 70-plus years, and around 150, 29 and 61 TCR-sequenced participants, respectively, were included in these subgroups. Results the study describes overall, beyond this receptor: The 56-69-year group was small, and its depth increase did not reach significance, likely because of low power. Participants were mostly white British, with more females than males. The authors suggested clonal diversity may have been underestimated. Reportedly, almost half of the unique spike-specific TCRs recognized epitopes lying outside the regions that are mutated in the B.1.351 and B.1.1.7 variants. Conclusions about previously exposed vaccinees are limited because only a handful of AZD1222 recipients were SARS-CoV-2 seropositive at baseline. A significant rise in spike-specific TCR breadth and depth was observed after two AZD1222 doses relative to day 0 and relative to MenACWY recipients. No day 14 peak-response samples were available, so repertoires were characterized only after the peak T cell response. CD4 TCRs associated with the vaccine covered the entire spike protein, and the dominant responses were in regions 160-218 and 743-854.

The time point label here, explained by the study, means: baseline before first vaccination. In light of the paper, this sample's treatment or condition label describes: meningococcal conjugate vaccine given as trial control. The vaccinee samples were drawn from two UK trials, COV001 and COV002, one of which was a single-blind randomized controlled phase 2/3 trial testing AZD1222 (ChAdOx1 nCoV-19) in healthy adults. For TCRbeta chain sequencing, PBMC samples from trial participants were taken at day 0 and at day 28 after the second dose. The CDR3 regions of human TCRbeta chains were subjected to immunosequencing. As for the original processing: TCRs in the repertoires were matched against a reference library of SARS-CoV-2-specific TCRs that had been generated with the MIRA antigen-specificity platform. Breadth was defined as the fraction of unique TCRs that were SARS-CoV-2-associated. Depth was defined as the fraction of total T cells that were SARS-CoV-2-associated. Each spike-specific TCR was assigned to its reactive spike region and to a CD4 or CD8 class using the MIRA data. Log10-transformed breadth and depth values were compared by one-way ANOVA with Sidak's multiple comparisons tests. What TCRdb holds here is the immuneACCESS table cut down to in-frame rearrangements. Part of the clones is not present; checked against another copy, under half of the missing clones reflect an unresolved V gene, and the others are unexplained. V and J calls and clone size follow that table, whereas D and trimming were derived from the DNA. Here the sample has 90,000 to 110,000 clones; over 75% occur a single time. The top ten clones comprise 13% of the sample.

Of note for this clone: Its cognate antigen has yet to be identified. Base quality data are lacking; no much larger clone is found one base away.

This specimen was peripheral blood, taken on day 0 of MenACWY control vaccination. This TCR came from an adult in good health.

The DNA reads TGCGCCAGCAGCAATACACAGGGTTTCTATGGCTACACCTTC. This translates into CASSNTQGFYGYTF. The rearranged segments are TRBV5-1 and TRBJ1-2; possibly the D gene is TRBD1, per 6 matching bases. The CDR3 sequence holds 14 residues, the cysteine and phenylalanine included. The sequence is cut down to CDR3 DNA, 42 bases in frame from base 1. The germline V gene provides CDR1 SGHRS and CDR2 YFSETQ. The junction shows trimming of 4 bases on V and 4 bases on J, plus 14 bases between the germline ends.